This T cell receptor (beta chain) was identified in a study of blood T cell repertoires in COVID-19. Study context: The study drew acute and convalescent COVID-19 samples from the United States, Italy and Spain.

Clones were sequenced by immunoSEQ multiplex PCR, and TCRdb holds only the in-frame ones, with some missing. The table includes 180,000 or so clones, 70% to 90% detected once. In germline, CDR1 is MNHEY, CDR2 SMNVEV (reference sequence). The CDR3 totals 14 residues. The V and J ends lost 5 bases and 6 bases respectively, with 13 bases between them. This chain connects TRBV27 to TRBJ1-4, with TRBD1 as a possible D gene (5 bases). The sequence was obtained from a woman between 45 and 60 years old who had recovered from COVID-19. Sequencing used PBMCs or T cells enriched from blood (not recorded which). The CDR3 sequence is CASSRGSWDEKLFF. The CDR3 DNA is TGTGCCAGCAGTAGGGGCTCTTGGGATGAAAAACTGTTTTTT. Full variable domain (missing parts from reference TRBV27 and TRBJ1-4): EAQVTQNPRYLITVTGKKLTVTCSQNMNHEYMSWYRQDPGLGLRQIYYSMNVEVTDKGDVPEGYKVSRKEKRNFPLILESPSPNQTSLYFCASSRGSWDEKLFFGSGTQLSVL.